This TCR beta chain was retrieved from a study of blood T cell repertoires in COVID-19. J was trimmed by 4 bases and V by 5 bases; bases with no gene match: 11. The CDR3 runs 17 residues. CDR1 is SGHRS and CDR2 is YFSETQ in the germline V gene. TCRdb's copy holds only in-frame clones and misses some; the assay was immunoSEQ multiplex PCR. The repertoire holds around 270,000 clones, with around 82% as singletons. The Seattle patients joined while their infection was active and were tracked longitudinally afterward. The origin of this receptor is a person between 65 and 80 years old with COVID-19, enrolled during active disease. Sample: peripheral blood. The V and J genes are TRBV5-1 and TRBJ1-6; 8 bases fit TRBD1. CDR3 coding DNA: TGCGCCAGCAGGAGTCTAGGACAGGGCTGGTATAATTCACCCCTCCACTTT. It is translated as CASRSLGQGWYNSPLHF.